These 14 T cell receptor beta chains came from one sample sequenced in a study of blood T cell repertoires in COVID-19. Here immunoSEQ multiplex PCR was the method, and the copy in TCRdb shows in-frame clones only, minus some. Among 150,000 to 200,000 clones, about three quarters were seen once, and the ten largest hold about 25%. Sequences were obtained from peripheral blood. The receptor source for this set is a woman in her 70s with acute or convalescent COVID-19.

The chain has TRBV2 and TRBJ1-1; D is unresolved. V dropped 7 bases and J dropped 2 bases, with 8 bases sitting between them. The CDR3 consists of 12 residues. Germline V lookup: CDR1 SNHLY, CDR2 FYNNEI. In nucleotides, the CDR3 is TGTGCCAGCAAGAGGCGTAACACTGAAGCTTTCTTT. It encodes CASKRRNTEAFF.

In this sample, this clone turned up many times. This chain links TRBV5-3 with TRBJ1-5, with D tentatively TRBD1 (6 bases). TRBV5-3 is filed as an ORF, its function uncertain. This CDR3 spans 15 amino acids. Trimming stripped 5 bases from V and 7 bases from J, with 19 bases between. The CDR3 reads CARSLTGAPSQPQHF. The CDR3 DNA reads TGTGCCAGAAGTCTGACAGGAGCCCCAAGCCAGCCCCAGCATTTT.

This rearrangement joins TRBV7-2 to TRBJ2-7, with 10 bases lining up with TRBD2. CDR3 length equals 15 residues. V dropped 5 bases and J dropped 4; count of bases not matched to a gene: 8. Germline V CDR1 and CDR2: SGHTA, FQGNSA. CDR3 region: CASSLLAGDGYEQYF. The CDR3, as DNA: TGTGCCAGCAGCCTCCTAGCGGGAGACGGGTACGAGCAGTACTTC.

The chain recombines TRBV2 with TRBJ2-1; possibly TRBD2 for D (6 bases). This CDR3 region has 15 residues. Trimming cost V 4 bases and J 1 base, with 11 bases left between them. Germline loops: CDR1 SNHLY, CDR2 FYNNEI. The CDR3: CASSGLAKSYNEQFF. CDR3 coding DNA: TGTGCCAGCAGTGGGCTAGCGAAGTCCTACAATGAGCAGTTCTTC.

This clone was picked up one time. The V call is TRBV13, the J call TRBJ2-3; TRBD1 matches at 8 bases. Germline V gene sequence: CDR1 PRHDT, CDR2 FYEKMQ (reference sequence). After removal of 4 bases from V and 7 bases from J, the junction contained 10 bases not matched to a gene. The CDR3 consists of 15 residues. This CDR3 is CASSSLAGGMNTQYF. As DNA, the CDR3 is TGTGCCAGCAGCTCGTTGGCAGGGGGCATGAATACGCAGTATTTT.

The chain combines TRBV14 with TRBJ2-2; D unresolved. V shed 4 bases and J shed 4 bases, with 7 bases lying between them. The CDR3 totals 13 residues. Germline V gene data show CDR1 as SGHDN and CDR2 as FVKESK. The CDR3 is CASSLHGTGELFF. The CDR3 nucleotides are TGTGCCAGCAGCCTGCACGGCACCGGGGAGCTGTTTTTT. The variable domain in full, completed from reference TRBV14 and TRBJ2-2, reads EAGVTQFPSHSVIEKGQTVTLRCDPISGHDNLYWYRRVMGKEIKFLLHFVKESKQDESGMPNNRFLAERTGGTYSTLKVQPAELEDSGVYFCASSLHGTGELFFGEGSRLTVL.

The CDR3 DNA reads as TGTGCCAGTAATAAGGGGCGGAGAGAGACCCAGTACTTC. Residues: CASNKGRRETQYF. This chain joins TRBV19 and TRBJ2-5; D might be TRBD1 (5 bases). Germline lookup yields CDR1 LNHDA and CDR2 SQIVND (reference sequence). V lost 7 bases and J 4 bases, leaving 13 bases between the germline ends. The CDR3 runs 13 residues.

V is TRBV12-3 or TRBV12-4 and J is TRBJ1-2; D call uncertain. V lost 1 base and J lost 5, with 8 bases in between. The CDR3 has 13 residues. The CDR3 spells CASSLDSGYGYTF. The DNA for the CDR3 is TGTGCCAGCAGTTTAGATTCGGGGTATGGCTACACCTTC.

This clone was seen only once. V usage is TRBV7-9 and J usage is TRBJ2-1; D may be TRBD2 (6 bases). V lost 5 bases and J 5 bases, leaving 16 bases between the germline ends. The CDR3 length is 15 residues. CDR1 is SEHNR and CDR2 is FQNEAQ in the germline V gene (reference sequence). The CDR3 protein is CASSPSLSGHNEQFF. The CDR3 DNA reads TGTGCCAGCAGCCCCTCTCTTAGCGGCCACAATGAGCAGTTCTTC.

This sequence joins TRBV6-1 and TRBJ1-2; D might be TRBD1 (6 bases). V was cut by 1 base and J by 6 bases, with 18 bases left in between. Germline CDR1 is MNHNS and CDR2 is SASEGT. The length of the CDR3 is 16 residues. CDR3 nucleotide sequence: TGTGCCAGCAGTGAAGAACGGCAGGGGAAAGGGAATGGCTACACCTTC. It is translated as CASSEERQGKGNGYTF.

This clone was counted between two and nine times. In the same sample, other DNA sequences code for this CDR3. The V gene is TRBV5-1, the J gene TRBJ1-5; TRBD1 matches at 8 bases. The CDR3 has 14 amino acids. Germline trimming cut 2 bases from V and 5 bases from J; bases unmatched to any gene: 3. Germline V gene sequence: CDR1 SGHRS, CDR2 YFSETQ. The CDR3 DNA reads TGCGCCAGCAGCTTAGGACAGGGCGATCAGCCCCAGCATTTT. This gives the protein CASSLGQGDQPQHF.

The rearrangement joins TRBV5-3 to TRBJ2-5, with D unresolved. TRBV5-3 is placed among ORFs of uncertain function. V was clipped by 0 bases and J by 4 bases, with 13 bases between them. The CDR3 is made up of 15 amino acids. CDR3 loop: CARSLVSPSRETQYF. In DNA, the CDR3 is TGTGCCAGAAGCTTGGTCTCCCCTTCGAGAGAGACCCAGTACTTC.

The CDR3 nucleotides are TGTGCCAGCAGTTTATACGGGGGCTCTGGGGCCAACGTCCTGACTTTC. Its protein is CASSLYGGSGANVLTF. This chain joins TRBV27 and TRBJ2-6; D may be TRBD2 (6 bases). This CDR3 is built from 16 residues. Germline CDR1 is MNHEY and CDR2 is SMNVEV (reference sequence). V was cut by 1 base and J by 0 bases, with 7 bases left in between.

This clone was observed a handful of times. The CDR3 spells CSATGQLTMNTEAFF. For the CDR3, the DNA is TGCAGCGCCACAGGACAGCTCACCATGAACACTGAAGCTTTCTTT. This sequence joins TRBV29-1 and TRBJ1-1; maybe TRBD1 (6 bases). V was trimmed by 7 bases and J by 0 bases, leaving 18 bases between them. This CDR3 comprises 15 residues. Germline V gene lookup returns CDR1 SQVTM and CDR2 ANQGSEA.